This T cell receptor (beta chain) stems from a study of T cell changes during pregnancy in multiple sclerosis. Germline V CDR1 and CDR2: SGHTA, FQGNSA. V shed 3 bases and J 0 bases; nucleotides not matched to a gene: 0. The CDR3 covers 15 residues. The data were produced by immunoSEQ multiplex PCR, yet TCRdb's version contains in-frame clones alone and is incomplete. Of 37,000 or so clones listed, approximately 94% are singletons. Sequencing was performed on peripheral blood, taken in the third trimester of pregnancy. The TCR comes from a female donor with multiple sclerosis, enrolled in a pregnancy study. The rearrangement joins TRBV7-2 to TRBJ1-4; TRBD1 matches 8 bases. In DNA form, the CDR3 reads TGTGCCAGCAGCTTGACAGGGGCAACTAATGAAAAACTGTTTTTT. Translated, it gives CASSLTGATNEKLFF.